These T cell receptor beta chains were read from a single sample in a study of human T cells and chemical hapten exposure. TCRdb reanalysed the RACE reads using MiXCR and keeps one entry per CDR3 protein. The sample has around 45,000 distinct CDR3 sequences, 3.7% seen once. Sequencing input: whole blood. Receptors were obtained from a human donor in good health. Some clones in this sample may be carry-over from other donors' samples. Both conserved end residues are trimmed from each CDR3. The listing skips clone size in some rows; elsewhere it reads once, few, many or a size class.

cdr3_aa clone_size j_call v_call
ASRRTSTEF . TRBJ2-1 TRBV27
ASSPYGGRHYNEQF many TRBJ2-1 TRBV3-1
ASSIEAGDFWYGYT few TRBJ1-2 TRBV19
ASSSRSGTGLNNEQF many TRBJ2-1 TRBV6-5
ASSSAGTGFVSLH . TRBJ1-6 TRBV6-2/TRBV6-3
ASSPSGPARGTGELF many TRBJ2-2 TRBV27
ASSSRSSYNEQF . TRBJ2-1 TRBV5-5
SVATSGTSTDTQY many TRBJ2-3 TRBV29-1
ASTPISGVNTGELF many TRBJ2-2 TRBV5-1
AISHGGFGGPDTQY . TRBJ2-3 TRBV10-3
ASSIRRQTGISPLH few TRBJ1-6 TRBV19
ASGSYTSEVRMEEKLF few TRBJ1-4 TRBV27
ASRNGPAISTNEKLF many TRBJ1-4 TRBV11-2
SASGRDGYT few TRBJ1-2 TRBV20-1
ASSPGDPFGTQY many TRBJ2-3 TRBV5-6
ASSLNNEQF many TRBJ2-1 TRBV27
SAPWGVSTDTQY many TRBJ2-3 TRBV29-1
ASMTLAGPEQF many TRBJ2-1 TRBV5-1
ATSDLGDRPGELF few TRBJ2-2 TRBV24-1
ASSPGLAGGYEQY many TRBJ2-7 TRBV11-1
ASSHGLAGRETQY . TRBJ2-5 TRBV4-1
ASSLTGMGDPNSPLH medium-sized TRBJ1-6 TRBV4-2
ASSLEWRQPQH few TRBJ1-5 TRBV11-2
ASSRPPPRQFSTDTQY many TRBJ2-3 TRBV28
ASSDLGIWQEAF many TRBJ1-1 TRBV6-1
ASSFPGQGETDTQY many TRBJ2-3 TRBV28
ASSLAGTSTDTQY few TRBJ2-3 TRBV12-3/TRBV12-4
ASSLQGGYGYT . TRBJ1-2 TRBV11-1
ASSDVKISGNTIY many TRBJ1-3 TRBV2
ASSLDGPGRAF many TRBJ1-1 TRBV5-1
ASSPNRYEQY medium-sized TRBJ2-7 TRBV18
ASRTGEGSHRTGSYNSPLH medium-sized TRBJ1-6 TRBV27
ASSRSGTGELF . TRBJ2-2 TRBV5-1
ASSPRTYANTGELF many TRBJ2-2 TRBV12-3/TRBV12-4
ASSDLTYEQY few TRBJ2-7 TRBV28
SARVGGGGNTGELF few TRBJ2-2 TRBV20-1
ASSRTSGRAGEGYEQY many TRBJ2-7 TRBV7-6
ATSKMRLDNQPQH many TRBJ1-5 TRBV15
ASSLRLISGINEKLF . TRBJ1-4 TRBV5-4
ASSLVPGDGTDTQY many TRBJ2-3 TRBV7-2
ASRRGSSSGNTIY many TRBJ1-3 TRBV6-5
SADTRGNPPLH many TRBJ1-6 TRBV20-1
ASSEEAGEADTQY many TRBJ2-3 TRBV6-4
ASFPPGRPSNQPQH many TRBJ1-5 TRBV28
ASSHYGQGNSGANVLT many TRBJ2-6 TRBV11-2
SASRLAGLSSYEQY many TRBJ2-7 TRBV20-1
ASEGTGAGGYT many TRBJ1-2 TRBV6-5
SARDGGPGGEQY many TRBJ2-7 TRBV20-1